One and the same sample provided the 21 T cell receptor beta chains below, sequenced in a study of blood T cell repertoires in COVID-19. Repertoires were generated with immunoSEQ multiplex PCR, while TCRdb's copy carries only in-frame clones and drops some. The sample lists around 230,000 clones; about 81% were seen once. Input material: peripheral blood. All receptors come from a woman aged 60 to 75 with active or convalescent COVID-19.

The V and J genes are TRBV29-1 and TRBJ1-2; 10 bases fit TRBD1. V lost 6 bases to trimming and J lost 4 bases; unmatched junction nucleotides: 14. The CDR3 is 16 amino acids. The germline V gene has CDR1 SQVTM and CDR2 ANQGSEA. CDR3 sequence reads: CSVDRGTGAHFYGYTF. CDR3 in DNA: TGCAGCGTAGACCGGGGGACAGGGGCTCATTTCTATGGCTACACCTTC.

This rearrangement joins TRBV5-1 to TRBJ1-1, with 10 bases fitting TRBD1. The V gene's germline CDR1 is SGHRS and CDR2 YFSETQ. The length of the CDR3 is 16 residues. With V trimmed by 3 bases and J by 0 bases, 5 bases remained unmatched. The CDR3 spells CASSWDRGEVNTEAFF. The CDR3 bases are TGCGCCAGCAGCTGGGACAGGGGCGAGGTGAACACTGAAGCTTTCTTT.

This chain links TRBV5-1 with TRBJ2-1, with D tentatively TRBD2 (6 bases). This CDR3 comprises 14 residues. The V end lost 3 bases, the J end lost 2 bases, and 9 bases lay between the germline ends. Per the germline V gene, CDR1 is SGHRS and CDR2 is YFSETQ. Here the CDR3 reads CASSSGEAYNEQFF. CDR3 DNA sequence: TGCGCCAGCAGCTCCGGGGAGGCCTACAATGAGCAGTTCTTC.

This clone turned up a few times. It differs at one base from a far larger clone, so likely a read error. Other DNA sequences of this sample code for an identical CDR3. The chain is built from TRBV12-3 or TRBV12-4 and TRBJ2-5, with unresolved D. This CDR3 contains 11 residues. Trimming cost V 5 bases and J 2 bases, with 3 bases left between them. The CDR3 sequence: CASSLQETQYF. For the CDR3, the DNA is TGTGCCAGCAGTCTACAAGAGACCCAGTACTTC.

This clone was seen a single time. V is TRBV5-1 and J is TRBJ2-3, with D possibly matching TRBD1 (5 bases). Germline-derived CDR1 and CDR2 are SGHRS and YFSETQ. V gave up 0 bases and J gave up 2 bases, with 7 bases separating them. The CDR3 is made up of 14 amino acids. The DNA for the CDR3 is TGCGCCAGCAGCTTGGAGGGGTTCACAGATACGCAGTATTTT. Translated: CASSLEGFTDTQYF. The full variable domain, its missing parts supplied by reference TRBV5-1 and TRBJ2-3, is KAGVTQTPRYLIKTRGQQVTLSCSPISGHRSVSWYQQTPGQGLQFLFEYFSETQRNKGNFPGRFSGRQFSNSRSEMNVSTLELGDSALYLCASSLEGFTDTQYFGPGTRLTVL.

The V and J genes are TRBV14 and TRBJ1-1; the match to TRBD1 covers 9 bases. The J segment lost 7 bases and the V segment lost 4 bases, leaving 4 bases of the junction unmatched. Germline values: CDR1 SGHDN, CDR2 FVKESK. The CDR3 is 13 residues long. The CDR3: CASSRDRAGEAFF. The CDR3, as DNA: TGTGCCAGCAGCCGGGACAGGGCTGGTGAAGCTTTCTTT.

The CDR3 DNA sequence: TGTGCCAGCAGCTTAGGGGGGACTAACACTGAAGCTTTCTTT. Translated, it gives CASSLGGTNTEAFF. The chain employs TRBV7-9 and TRBJ1-1, with D tentatively TRBD1 (5 bases). V dropped 1 base and J dropped 2 bases, with 8 bases sitting between them. In germline, CDR1 is SEHNR, CDR2 FQNEAQ (reference sequence). The CDR3 has 14 residues.

This chain uses TRBV6-2 or TRBV6-3 with TRBJ1-5, with D possibly TRBD1 on 6 matching bases. The CDR3 consists of 17 residues. Germline assignment: CDR1 MNHEY and CDR2 SVGEGT. With 5 bases removed from V and 2 bases from J, the gap between germline ends came to 19 bases. The CDR3 bases are TGTGCCAGCAGTAGGTGGACAGAAAGACAGGGCAATCAGCCCCAGCATTTT. Amino acids: CASSRWTERQGNQPQHF.

This sequence joins TRBV2 and TRBJ1-4; 7 nucleotides line up with TRBD1. From germline, CDR1 is SNHLY and CDR2 FYNNEI. J was trimmed by 4 bases and V by 6 bases; bases with no gene match: 8. The length of the CDR3 is 15 residues. This chain's CDR3 is CASSQQTGNNEKLFF. CDR3 sequence (DNA): TGTGCCAGCAGCCAACAGACAGGGAATAATGAAAAACTGTTTTTT.

The chain employs TRBV7-3 and TRBJ2-7; 9 bases are a match to TRBD1. The germline V gene has CDR1 SGHTA and CDR2 FQGTGA. The V gene end was trimmed by 1 base and the J gene end by 4 bases; junction bases not matched to a gene: 8. The CDR3 is 16 amino acids. The CDR3 protein is CASSLIRAGQGYEQYF. Written as DNA, the CDR3 is TGTGCCAGCAGCTTAATCCGTGCCGGACAGGGGTACGAGCAGTACTTC.

The rearrangement joins TRBV5-5 to TRBJ2-6; D is unclear. Per the germline V gene, CDR1 is SGHKS and CDR2 is YYEKEE (reference sequence). V was shortened by 0 bases and J by 0 bases, with 13 bases between the two germline ends. This CDR3 has 18 residues. The CDR3 is CASSLVSQAYSGANVLTF. CDR3 DNA: TGTGCCAGCAGCTTGGTGTCGCAGGCCTACTCTGGGGCCAACGTCCTGACTTTC.

Regarding this clone: The junction and the germline gene differ at one end; a read error may be behind it. The gene calls are TRBV6-5 and TRBJ1-1; 8 bases are shared with TRBD1. Germline V gene data show CDR1 as MNHEY and CDR2 as SVGAGI. The CDR3 length is 15 residues. DNA for the CDR3: TGTGCCAGCAGTTACAGGACAGGGCTGAAGACTGAAGCTTTCTTT. Residues: CASSYRTGLKTEAFF.

This clone was seen once. The genes are TRBV30 and TRBJ1-2; D is unresolved. The germline V gene has CDR1 GTSNPN and CDR2 SVGIG (reference sequence). The CDR3 runs to 13 residues. With 0 bases removed from V and 3 bases from J, the gap between germline ends came to 8 bases. CDR3 nucleotide sequence: TGTGCCTGGAGTGTAACGGGAGACTATGGCTACACCTTC. This gives the protein CAWSVTGDYGYTF. The full variable domain, rest sourced from reference TRBV30 and TRBJ1-2, is SQTIHQWPATLVQPVGSPLSLECTVEGTSNPNLYWYRQAAGRGLQLLFYSVGIGQISSEVPQNLSASRPQDRQFILSSKKLLLSDSGFYLCAWSVTGDYGYTFGSGTRLTVV.

The gene calls are TRBV18 and TRBJ1-4; possible D gene TRBD1, 6 bases. Germline values: CDR1 KGHSH, CDR2 LQKENI. Trimming removed 1 base at V and 3 bases at J, with 6 bases between. This CDR3 is built from 14 residues. CDR3 sequence (DNA): TGTGCCAGCTCACCACAGGGGGCTAATGAAAAACTGTTTTTT. It yields the protein CASSPQGANEKLFF. Full variable domain (remainder filled in from reference TRBV18 and TRBJ1-4): NAGVMQNPRHLVRRRGQEARLRCSPMKGHSHVYWYRQLPEEGLKFMVYLQKENIIDESGMPKERFSAEFPKEGPSILRIQQVVRGDSAAYFCASSPQGANEKLFFGSGTQLSVL.

V usage is TRBV7-9 and J usage is TRBJ2-5, with D maybe TRBD1 (6 bases). The CDR3 sequence is 13 residues long. The ends were cut back, 1 base at V and 5 bases at J, with 8 bases in the middle. CDR1 and CDR2 from the germline V gene are SEHNR and FQNEAQ (reference sequence). The CDR3 protein is CASSLVTGETQYF. CDR3 DNA: TGTGCCAGCAGCTTAGTCACAGGGGAGACCCAGTACTTC.

The chain combines TRBV5-4 with TRBJ1-2, with unresolved D. This CDR3 contains 13 residues. Trimming took 5 bases from V and 7 from J, leaving 15 bases between them. The germline CDR1 and CDR2 sequences are SGHNT and YYREEE (reference sequence). The CDR3 loop reads CASRYTLEGGYTF. DNA for the CDR3: TGTGCCAGCAGGTACACTTTGGAGGGTGGCTACACCTTC.

The chain is built from TRBV5-1 and TRBJ2-3; D unresolved. The CDR3 consists of 15 residues. The V gene lost 0 bases and the J gene lost 1 base, with 9 bases spanning the gap. The germline CDR1 and CDR2 sequences are SGHRS and YFSETQ. This CDR3 is CASSLGGTGTDTQYF. The CDR3 DNA is TGCGCCAGCAGCTTGGGAGGAACGGGCACAGATACGCAGTATTTT.

CDR3 nucleotide sequence: TGCGCCAGCAGCTCCACAGGTAGCAATCAGCCCCAGCATTTT. Translated: CASSSTGSNQPQHF. J is TRBJ1-5 and V is TRBV5-1; the D gene is possibly TRBD1 (5 bases). V lost 3 bases, J lost 0 bases, and 7 bases lay in between. The CDR3 is made up of 14 amino acids. Germline V gene sequence: CDR1 SGHRS, CDR2 YFSETQ. Supplemented by reference TRBV5-1 and TRBJ1-5, the full variable domain reads KAGVTQTPRYLIKTRGQQVTLSCSPISGHRSVSWYQQTPGQGLQFLFEYFSETQRNKGNFPGRFSGRQFSNSRSEMNVSTLELGDSALYLCASSSTGSNQPQHFGDGTRLSIL.

The chain joins TRBV13 to TRBJ2-5; D remains unclear. The V and J ends lost 4 bases and 2 bases respectively, with 8 bases between them. The CDR3 contains 13 residues. In germline, CDR1 is PRHDT, CDR2 FYEKMQ (reference sequence). The CDR3 region has the DNA TGTGCCAGCAGCTCTCCCCCTCAAGAGACCCAGTACTTC. Encoded protein: CASSSPPQETQYF. The full variable domain, rest sourced from reference TRBV13 and TRBJ2-5, is AAGVIQSPRHLIKEKRETATLKCYPIPRHDTVYWYQQGPGQDPQFLISFYEKMQSDKGSIPDRFSAQQFSDYHSELNMSSLELGDSALYFCASSSPPQETQYFGPGTRLLVL.

The genes are TRBV3-1 (or the pseudogene TRBV3-2) and TRBJ1-2; 8 nucleotides agree with TRBD1. The CDR3 covers 17 residues. V was clipped by 0 bases and J by 7 bases; unmatched bases: 13. Germline loops: CDR1 LGHDT, CDR2 YNNKEL (reference sequence). The CDR3 nucleotides are TGTGCCAGCAGCCAAGATATGGTGACAGGGGCTTTCTTTGGCTACACCTTC. It translates to CASSQDMVTGAFFGYTF.

The genes are TRBV18 and TRBJ1-2, with 12 positions matching TRBD1. The CDR3 runs to 15 residues. The trim removed 4 bases at V and 2 bases at J, leaving 2 bases unmatched. Germline CDR1 is KGHSH and CDR2 is LQKENI. The CDR3 DNA reads TGTGCCAGCTCACTCGGGACAGGGGGCAACTATGGCTACACCTTC. This sequence encodes CASSLGTGGNYGYTF.